This is a list of T cell receptor beta chains from one sample in a study of blood T cells in healthy people across ages. TCRdb independently ran MiXCR on the 5' RACE reads; one entry per CDR3 protein. Here the sample spans hundreds of thousands of distinct CDR3 sequences, 52% being singletons. The sequenced sample consisted of blood. These receptors all come from a woman aged 80 or over in good health. The CDR3 runs from the conserved cysteine through the conserved F or W. D genes are given only for firm matches. Rows may omit the clone size; those that give it use once, few, many or a size class.

CDR3aa,CDR3nt,v_gene,j_gene,abundance,d_gene
CASSKTDLEGYTF,TGTGCCAGCAGTAAGACAGATCTGGAGGGCTACACCTTC,TRBV6-1,TRBJ1-2,-,-
CASSSTSGVPDTQYF,TGCGCCAGCAGCTCGACTAGCGGGGTCCCAGATACGCAGTATTTT,TRBV5-1,TRBJ2-3,many,TRBD2
CASSQGLAQETQYF,TGTGCCAGCAGTCAAGGACTAGCACAAGAGACCCAGTACTTC,TRBV12-3/TRBV12-4,TRBJ2-5,-,TRBD2
CASSQGLQGAIREQYF,TGTGCCAGCAGCCAAGGGTTGCAGGGGGCTATCCGCGAGCAGTACTTC,TRBV3-1,TRBJ2-7,many,TRBD1
CSVAGGPSYEQYF,TGCAGCGTTGCCGGAGGGCCTTCCTACGAGCAGTACTTC,TRBV29-1,TRBJ2-7,-,-
CSVRMAGANVLTF,TGCAGCGTGCGAATGGCTGGGGCCAACGTCCTGACTTTC,TRBV29-1,TRBJ2-6,few,-
CASSLWELAGVSTDTQYF,TGTGCCAGCAGTTTATGGGAGCTAGCGGGGGTTAGCACAGATACGCAGTATTTT,TRBV12-3/TRBV12-4,TRBJ2-3,-,TRBD2
CASSLTGDPSYNEQFF,TGTGCCAGCAGCTTAACCGGGGACCCCTCTTACAATGAGCAGTTCTTC,TRBV7-3,TRBJ2-1,many,-
CASSFGQGPNHPQHF,TGTGCCAGCAGTTTTGGTCAGGGGCCCAATCATCCCCAGCATTTT,TRBV27,TRBJ1-5,-,-
CASSYSSYYGYTF,TGTGCCAGCAGTTACTCATCCTACTATGGCTACACCTTC,TRBV6-2/TRBV6-3,TRBJ1-2,-,-
CASSPGRIYTDTQYF,TGTGCCAGCAGTCCTGGACGGATATACACAGATACGCAGTATTTT,TRBV6-6,TRBJ2-3,-,-
CSARDPAAGGRDTQYF,TGCAGTGCTAGGGACCCGGCCGCGGGGGGAAGAGATACGCAGTATTTT,TRBV20-1,TRBJ2-3,once,TRBD2
CASSLEGGNSKTQYF,TGCGCCAGCAGCTTGGAAGGGGGCAACTCTAAGACCCAGTACTTC,TRBV5-1,TRBJ2-5,many,TRBD1
CASSYSTGCEQFF,TGTGCCAGCAGTTATTCAACAGGGTGTGAGCAGTTCTTC,TRBV6-5,TRBJ2-1,-,-
CASSVGELFF,TGTGCCAGCAGCGTTGGGGAGCTGTTTTTT,TRBV6-1,TRBJ2-2,-,-
CASAPRDEQYF,TGTGCCAGCGCCCCCCGTGACGAGCAGTACTTC,TRBV6-6,TRBJ2-7,many,-
CAISELGVNGYTF,TGTGCCATCAGTGAGTTGGGGGTGAATGGCTACACCTTC,TRBV10-3,TRBJ1-2,-,-
CASRRLENEQFF,TGTGCCAGCAGGAGACTAGAAAATGAGCAGTTCTTC,TRBV2,TRBJ2-1,few,-
CASTNTSFRWLFF,TGTGCCAGCACCAATACTTCCTTCAGGTGGCTGTTTTTT,TRBV12-3/TRBV12-4,TRBJ1-4,-,-
CASRSLGGADNEQFF,TGCGCCAGCAGGTCGCTGGGGGGGGCGGACAATGAGCAGTTCTTC,TRBV5-1,TRBJ2-1,-,-
CSASNRGGQETQYF,TGCAGTGCTAGTAACAGGGGCGGCCAAGAGACCCAGTACTTC,TRBV20-1,TRBJ2-5,-,TRBD1
CSARVVFGSANYGYTF,TGCAGTGCTAGAGTTGTGTTCGGCAGCGCTAACTATGGCTACACCTTC,TRBV20-1,TRBJ1-2,few,-
CASRRDPTKLETQYF,TGCGCCAGCCGGCGCGATCCGACTAAATTGGAGACCCAGTACTTC,TRBV5-1,TRBJ2-5,many,-
CASSLASTGGNSPLHF,TGTGCCAGCAGCTTAGCGAGTACAGGGGGTAATTCACCCCTCCACTTT,TRBV7-9,TRBJ1-6,few,TRBD1
CSGCRDSQETQYF,TGCAGCGGGTGCCGGGACTCCCAAGAGACCCAGTACTTC,TRBV29-1,TRBJ2-5,-,-
CASSPNPDSYGYTF,TGTGCCAGCAGCCCCAACCCGGACAGTTATGGCTACACCTTC,TRBV9,TRBJ1-2,-,-
CASSAGGANIQYF,TGTGCCAGCAGTGCAGGGGGGGCCAACATTCAGTACTTC,TRBV2,TRBJ2-4,many,-
CASGLRQGRHYGYTF,TGTGCTAGTGGTCTAAGACAGGGTCGACACTATGGCTACACCTTC,TRBV12-5,TRBJ1-2,-,TRBD1
CSAKIGQGAVGTQYF,TGCAGTGCTAAAATCGGACAGGGGGCAGTGGGTACGCAGTATTTT,TRBV20-1,TRBJ2-3,-,TRBD1
CASSIEYRYQETQYF,TGTGCCAGCAGTATTGAGTACAGGTACCAAGAGACCCAGTACTTC,TRBV7-2,TRBJ2-5,-,-
CSVDLGKGGYEQYF,TGCAGCGTTGACTTGGGCAAGGGGGGCTACGAGCAGTACTTC,TRBV29-1,TRBJ2-7,-,-
CASSVTGERTGELFF,TGTGCCAGCAGTGTCACAGGGGAGCGCACCGGGGAGCTGTTTTTT,TRBV25-1,TRBJ2-2,few,TRBD1
CASSPPGTAYSPLHF,TGTGCCAGCAGTCCCCCCGGGACAGCGTATTCACCCCTCCACTTT,TRBV12-3/TRBV12-4,TRBJ1-6,-,TRBD1
CASSPISGGYNEQFF,TGCGCCAGCAGCCCCATTAGCGGGGGGTACAATGAGCAGTTCTTC,TRBV5-1,TRBJ2-1,-,TRBD2
CSARDAQETQYF,TGCAGTGCTAGAGATGCTCAAGAGACCCAGTACTTC,TRBV20-1,TRBJ2-5,-,-
CASTLPGQGYEQYF,TGTGCCAGCACCCTACCGGGACAGGGCTACGAGCAGTACTTC,TRBV5-6,TRBJ2-7,-,TRBD1
CASSLRSSGSSSYNEQFF,TGTGCCAGCAGTTTAAGGTCTAGCGGGAGCAGCTCCTACAATGAGCAGTTCTTC,TRBV28,TRBJ2-1,many,TRBD2
CASSFRGTTGELFF,TGTGCCAGCAGCTTCCGGGGTACCACCGGGGAGCTGTTTTTT,TRBV3-1,TRBJ2-2,-,-
CSAAFPRAMNTEAFF,TGCAGTGCCGCATTCCCCAGGGCCATGAACACTGAAGCTTTCTTT,TRBV20-1,TRBJ1-1,few,-
CASSRPGQGYNEQFF,TGTGCCAGCAGCAGACCGGGACAGGGCTACAATGAGCAGTTCTTC,TRBV7-9,TRBJ2-1,many,TRBD1
CSATDREPNYGYTF,TGCAGTGCTACAGACAGGGAGCCTAACTATGGCTACACCTTC,TRBV20-1,TRBJ1-2,-,TRBD1
CASSHRQGEGTDTQYF,TGTGCCAGCAGTCACCGACAGGGAGAAGGGACAGATACGCAGTATTTT,TRBV7-2,TRBJ2-3,-,TRBD1
CASSLVQRADEQFF,TGTGCCAGCAGCTTAGTTCAGCGTGCGGATGAGCAGTTCTTC,TRBV13,TRBJ2-1,-,-
CASSFGQVQDEQYF,TGTGCCAGCAGCTTCGGACAGGTCCAAGACGAGCAGTACTTC,TRBV7-9,TRBJ2-7,-,TRBD1
CSVAGTGNSETQYF,TGCAGCGTTGCCGGGACAGGGAATTCAGAGACCCAGTACTTC,TRBV29-1,TRBJ2-5,few,TRBD1
CASSRQGNYEQYF,TGTGCCAGCAGTAGACAGGGGAACTACGAGCAGTACTTC,TRBV2,TRBJ2-7,-,TRBD1